This T cell receptor beta chain was observed in a study of spatial heterogeneity in lung cancer. The time point was: sample taken at primary tumor resection. TCRdb fed the 5' RACE reads into MiXCR, producing one record per CDR3 protein. The sample includes fewer than 40,000 distinct CDR3 sequences, 6.5% to 9.5% of them seen just once. V shed 5 bases and J shed 6 bases, with 24 bases lying between them. This CDR3 spans 17 amino acids. In germline, CDR1 is MNHEY, CDR2 SMNVEV (reference sequence). The TCR was taken from a male donor with early-stage non-small cell lung cancer. The sample in question was PBMCs, obtained at surgery. The V gene is TRBV27, the J gene TRBJ2-3, with TRBD1 as a possible D gene (6 bases). The CDR3 sequence: CASSAILGTSNKDTQYF. DNA for the CDR3: TGTGCCAGCAGTGCAATCCTTGGGACATCAAATAAGGATACGCAGTATTTT.